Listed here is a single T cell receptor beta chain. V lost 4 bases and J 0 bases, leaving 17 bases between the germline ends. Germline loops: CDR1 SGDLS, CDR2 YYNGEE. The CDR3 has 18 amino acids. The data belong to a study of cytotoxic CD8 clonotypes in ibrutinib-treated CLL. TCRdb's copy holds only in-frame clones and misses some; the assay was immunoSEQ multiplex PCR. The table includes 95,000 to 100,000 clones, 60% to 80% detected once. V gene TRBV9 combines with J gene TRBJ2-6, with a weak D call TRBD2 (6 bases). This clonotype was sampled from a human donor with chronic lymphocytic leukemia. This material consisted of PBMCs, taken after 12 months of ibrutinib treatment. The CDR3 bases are TGTGCCAGCAGCTTTTCGCCTCAGGGACTCTCTGGGGCCAACGTCCTGACTTTC. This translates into CASSFSPQGLSGANVLTF.